This entry is about one T cell receptor beta chain. Trimming cost V 1 base and J 9 bases; bases outside gene matches: 11. CDR1 is MGHRA, CDR2 YSYEKL, per germline. CDR3 length: 15 residues. These data are taken from a study of blood T cell repertoires in COVID-19. Background on the study: Sites across the United States, Italy and Spain contributed samples from acute and convalescent COVID-19. The analysed material was cDNA or gDNA that came from T cells, B-cell-depleted T cells, or PBMCs.

Patients at the Seattle site were enrolled during active infection and followed longitudinally. Under the authors' procedure: Estimates of nucleated cell counts were drawn from the amplification of reference gene primers. Sequenced by immunoSEQ multiplex PCR; TCRdb stores in-frame clones only, minus some. V and J calls and clone size are as listed in that table; D and trimming were resolved from the DNA. The repertoire holds roughly 200,000 clones, with less than 90% as singletons. The genes are TRBV4-1 and TRBJ2-7; 8 bases line up with TRBD1. The sequenced sample was peripheral blood. The origin of this receptor is an elderly woman with COVID-19, enrolled during active disease. CDR3 nucleotide sequence: TGCGCCAGCAGCCAAGCAGGCAGGGGGCACTCGGGGCAGTACTTC. Residues: CASSQAGRGHSGQYF.